This TCR beta chain was captured by sequencing in a study of blood T cell repertoires in COVID-19. Study at large: The United States, Italy and Spain provided the acute and convalescent COVID-19 samples. PBMCs, B-cell-depleted T cells, or T cells provided the cDNA or gDNA that made up the material.

The germline V gene encodes CDR1 MNHEY and CDR2 SVGAGI. The V gene end was trimmed by 6 bases and the J gene end by 7 bases; junction bases not matched to a gene: 6. The CDR3 extends over 15 amino acids. Original analysis: Quantification of nucleated cells was approximated via reference gene primer amplification. This table comes from immunoSEQ multiplex PCR, and its TCRdb copy is limited to in-frame clones, with some not included. V, J and clone size were drawn from that table, and D and trimming were deduced from the DNA. The profile shows approximately 280,000 clones, approximately 91% of them singletons.

This rearrangement joins TRBV6-5 to TRBJ2-2; 12 bases match TRBD1. Input material: peripheral blood. This TCR derives from a man in his fifties or sixties with acute or convalescent COVID-19. CDR3 sequence: CASSGDRGPGGELFF. For the CDR3, the DNA is TGTGCCAGCAGCGGGGACAGGGGGCCTGGCGGGGAGCTGTTTTTT.